Following are 27 T cell receptor beta chains from one sample sequenced in a study of T cell repertoires in cytomegalovirus infection. Via MiXCR, TCRdb re-called the reads, giving one row per CDR3 protein. The data hold approximately 180,000 distinct CDR3 sequences, with around 20% observed a single time. The material sequenced was PBMCs. The receptor source for this set is a human donor in good health (CMV status not recorded). Some clones in this sample may be carry-over from other donors' samples.

In this sample, this clonotype turned up a few times. The chain joins TRBV19 to TRBJ2-1, with TRBD2 matching 9 bases. Germline V gene data show CDR1 as LNHDA and CDR2 as SQIVND (reference sequence). This CDR3 has 14 amino acids. After removal of 3 bases from V and 7 bases from J, the junction contained 4 bases not matched to a gene. Here the CDR3 DNA reads TGTGCCAGTAGTATTCGCGGGAGGGTTAATGAGCAGTTCTTC. This translates into CASSIRGRVNEQFF.

This chain links TRBV5-1 with TRBJ1-2, with TRBD1 matching 8 bases. The ends lost 5 bases at V and 7 bases at J; junction bases unmatched: 7. CDR1 and CDR2 from the germline V gene are SGHRS and YFSETQ. There are 13 residues in the CDR3. The CDR3 protein is CASRDREVSGYTF. As DNA, the CDR3 is TGCGCCAGCAGGGACAGGGAGGTCTCTGGCTACACCTTC. Full variable domain (outside the CDR3, taken from reference TRBV5-1 and TRBJ1-2): KAGVTQTPRYLIKTRGQQVTLSCSPISGHRSVSWYQQTPGQGLQFLFEYFSETQRNKGNFPGRFSGRQFSNSRSEMNVSTLELGDSALYLCASRDREVSGYTFGSGTRLTVV.

Ten or more counts support this clonotype. This chain connects TRBV12-3 or TRBV12-4 to TRBJ1-4; 8 positions match TRBD1. Unmatched junction bases numbered 5, after V lost 3 bases and J lost 5 bases. This CDR3 spans 15 amino acids. This CDR3 reads CASSFSGQENEKLFF. CDR3 in DNA: TGTGCCAGCAGTTTCTCGGGACAGGAGAATGAAAAACTGTTTTTT.

This chain uses TRBV27 with TRBJ2-1, with unresolved D. Germline V CDR1 and CDR2: MNHEY, SMNVEV (reference sequence). Trimming removed 2 bases from V and 3 bases from J, with 11 bases in between. CDR3 size: 15 residues. DNA for the CDR3: TGTGCCAGCAGTTTAGGGCAAAACAACTACAATGAGCAGTTCTTC. Amino acid sequence: CASSLGQNNYNEQFF.

V is TRBV6-2 or TRBV6-3 and J is TRBJ2-1, with 11 bases aligning to TRBD2. V trimming: 6 bases; J trimming: 2 bases; junction bases outside the gene matches: 0. The CDR3 is made up of 14 amino acids. Germline CDR1 MNHEY, CDR2 SVGEGT. The CDR3 sequence: CASRTSGTYNEQFF. The CDR3 DNA reads as TGTGCCAGCAGGACTAGCGGGACCTACAATGAGCAGTTCTTC.

This clonotype was seen only a few times. The V gene is TRBV9, the J gene TRBJ1-4; perhaps TRBD1 as D (5 bases). Trimming left V 3 bases short and J 15 bases short, with 15 bases between. The CDR3 has 12 residues. Per germline, CDR1 SGDLS and CDR2 YYNGEE. This chain's CDR3 is CASSGKHRGMFF. CDR3 nucleotide sequence: TGTGCCAGCAGCGGTAAACATCGGGGGATGTTTTTT. The full variable domain, completed using reference TRBV9 and TRBJ1-4, is DSGVTQTPKHLITATGQRVTLRCSPRSGDLSVYWYQQSLDQGLQFLIQYYNGEERAKGNILERFSAQQFPDLHSELNLSSLELGDSALYFCASSGKHRGMFFGSGTQLSVL.

This clonotype was detected only a few times. The V gene is TRBV4-1, the J gene TRBJ1-2; tentative D call: TRBD1 (5 bases). CDR1 and CDR2 from the germline V gene are MGHRA and YSYEKL. V was pared by 1 base and J by 4 bases, with 13 bases between. This CDR3 is 15 amino acids long. Written as DNA, the CDR3 is TGCGCCAGCAGCCAAGGCCTCCGGGACGGCTATGGCTACACCTTC. Amino acids: CASSQGLRDGYGYTF.

In its sample, this clonotype was seen a few times. This chain's CDR3 is CASGMTSARTDTQYF. Here the CDR3 DNA reads TGTGCCAGTGGGATGACTAGCGCACGCACAGATACGCAGTATTTT. This chain uses TRBV2 with TRBJ2-3; 8 nucleotides match TRBD2. The V gene's germline CDR1 is SNHLY and CDR2 FYNNEI. J was trimmed by 1 base and V by 9 bases; bases with no gene match: 9. The CDR3 covers 15 residues.

About this clonotype: At one end, the junction sequence differs from germline, possibly due to a read error. The chain has TRBV4-2 and TRBJ2-7; TRBD1 aligns across 8 bases. The CDR3 extends over 15 amino acids. CDR1 is LGHNA, CDR2 YNFKEQ, per germline. CDR3 protein: CTSSQDGTGPYEQYF. CDR3 coding DNA: TGTACCAGCAGCCAAGATGGGACAGGCCCCTACGAGCAGTACTTC.

A few counts support this clonotype. The chain recombines TRBV4-1 with TRBJ2-2, with 11 nucleotides matching TRBD2. V was clipped by 1 base and J by 7 bases; unmatched bases: 11. Germline values: CDR1 MGHRA, CDR2 YSYEKL. The CDR3 consists of 18 residues. CDR3 coding DNA: TGCGCCAGCAGCCAAGCGGTTTTACTAGCGGGGGCAGGCGGGGAGCTGTTTTTT. This translates into CASSQAVLLAGAGGELFF.

This chain connects TRBV7-6 to TRBJ2-7, with 7 nucleotides matching TRBD2. The CDR3 is 15 amino acids. The germline CDR1 and CDR2 sequences are SGHVS and FNYEAQ. The V segment lost 7 bases and the J segment 4 bases; nucleotides outside the gene matches: 13. The CDR3 coding sequence is TGTGCCAGCACCGATCCCGGGAGGCAAACTTACGAGCAGTACTTC. The encoded protein is CASTDPGRQTYEQYF.

On this clonotype: The DNA is omitted, as the CDR3 cannot be located on it reliably, and the CDR3 follows TCRdb's listing. V and J are TRBV25-1 and TRBJ1-6. The CDR3 is 16 amino acids long, termini counted. Germline V CDR1 and CDR2: MGHDK, SYGVNS. The CDR3 loop reads CASSEKWGIGNSPLDF.

The chain links TRBV5-4 to TRBJ1-2, with D possibly matching TRBD1 (5 bases). The V and J ends lost 2 bases and 2 bases respectively, with 13 bases between them. Germline V gene sequence: CDR1 SGHNT, CDR2 YYREEE (reference sequence). The CDR3 is made up of 15 amino acids. The CDR3: CASSFTGARNYGYTF. The CDR3 region has the DNA TGTGCCAGCAGCTTCACAGGCGCGAGGAACTATGGCTACACCTTC.

The J gene is TRBJ2-5, the V gene TRBV11-3; TRBD1 might be the D (5 bases). Trimming stripped 1 base from V and 7 bases from J, with 10 bases between. Germline CDR1 is SGHNT and CDR2 is YENEEA. This CDR3 spans 13 amino acids. CDR3 bases: TGTGCCAGCAGCTTAGGCAGGGATCGGACCCAGTACTTC. Residues: CASSLGRDRTQYF. Variable domain in full (rest from reference TRBV11-3 and TRBJ2-5): EAGVVQSPRYKIIEKKQPVAFWCNPISGHNTLYWYLQNLGQGPELLIRYENEEAVDDSQLPKDRFSAERLKGVDSTLKIQPAELGDSAVYLCASSLGRDRTQYFGPGTRLLVL.

The V and J genes are TRBV6-2 or TRBV6-3 and TRBJ2-2; TRBD2 is a possible D gene (7 bases). With 4 bases removed from V and 6 bases from J, the gap between germline ends came to 12 bases. Per the germline V gene, CDR1 is MNHEY and CDR2 is SVGEGT. The CDR3 is 14 amino acids. Here the CDR3 reads CASSWGGRSGELFF. In DNA, the CDR3 is TGTGCCAGCAGTTGGGGGGGCCGATCCGGGGAGCTGTTTTTT.

This rearrangement joins TRBV29-1 to TRBJ2-1, with 13 bases aligning to TRBD2. This CDR3 is built from 12 residues. Germline V lookup: CDR1 SQVTM, CDR2 ANQGSEA. Losses at the gene ends were 7 bases for V and 10 bases for J; bases not matched to a gene: 4. DNA of the CDR3: TGCAGCGGGGGACTAGCGGGATTCGAGCAGTTCTTC. Protein sequence: CSGGLAGFEQFF.

This clonotype was seen a handful of times. The rearrangement links TRBV4-1 to TRBJ1-4; tentative D call: TRBD1 (6 bases). Per germline, CDR1 MGHRA and CDR2 YSYEKL. This CDR3 has 15 residues. V gave up 1 base and J gave up 7 bases, with 13 bases separating them. This CDR3 reads CASSQGTGAPEKLFF. The DNA of the CDR3 is TGCGCCAGCAGCCAAGGGACGGGGGCGCCTGAAAAACTGTTTTTT.

The chain couples TRBV2 to TRBJ1-2; D gene uncertain. The germline V gene encodes CDR1 SNHLY and CDR2 FYNNEI. The CDR3 contains 14 residues. Trimming removed 1 base at V and 2 bases at J, with 8 bases between. The CDR3 region is CASSEGAANYGYTF. The DNA for the CDR3 is TGTGCCAGCAGTGAAGGGGCAGCAAACTATGGCTACACCTTC.

As regards this clonotype: Possible read error: a much larger clone is one base away. The chain recombines TRBV7-2 with TRBJ2-7, with 10 bases lining up with TRBD1. J was trimmed by 9 bases and V by 4 bases; bases with no gene match: 12. This CDR3 comprises 15 residues. Germline values: CDR1 SGHTA, CDR2 FQGNSA. In nucleotides, the CDR3 is TGTGCCAGCAGCTCCACCGGGACAGGGGCCAACGCGCAGTACTTC. Amino acids: CASSSTGTGANAQYF.

The chain recombines TRBV2 with TRBJ2-2, with D perhaps matching TRBD1 (5 bases). Germline V gene data show CDR1 as SNHLY and CDR2 as FYNNEI. Trimming took off 8 bases at V and 5 bases at J, with 12 bases between the two ends. This CDR3 spans 13 amino acids. The CDR3 nucleotides are TGTGCCAGCCTGGGGCAGGGAACCGGGGAGCTGTTTTTT. Protein: CASLGQGTGELFF.

This clonotype was recorded many times. The chain employs TRBV7-6 and TRBJ2-2; 9 nucleotides line up with TRBD2. V dropped 2 bases and J dropped 5; count of bases not matched to a gene: 18. CDR3 length: 20 residues. Germline lookup yields CDR1 SGHVS and CDR2 FNYEAQ. Written as DNA, the CDR3 is TGTGCCAGCAGCTTACTTTCGGGCCAGCGGGAGGCGTTTCGTACCGGGGAGCTGTTTTTT. Protein: CASSLLSGQREAFRTGELFF.

This clonotype was observed at least ten times. The V call is TRBV6-1, the J call TRBJ1-2; D not resolved. V gave up 7 bases and J gave up 1 base, with 13 bases separating them. The CDR3 covers 14 residues. Germline CDR1 reads MNHNS; CDR2 reads SASEGT. CDR3 DNA sequence: TGTGCCAGCAAGAGAGAAACAGATAACTATGGCTACACCTTC. This sequence encodes CASKRETDNYGYTF.

A few counts support this clonotype. The chain has TRBV6-5 and TRBJ2-2; D might be TRBD1 (6 bases). CDR3 length: 16 residues. The V gene lost 4 bases and the J gene lost 1 base, with 13 bases spanning the gap. Per the germline V gene, CDR1 is MNHEY and CDR2 is SVGAGI. This CDR3 is CASSLRTVGNTGELFF. CDR3 nucleotides: TGTGCCAGCAGTTTACGGACAGTGGGGAACACCGGGGAGCTGTTTTTT.

This clonotype was seen a handful of times. This rearrangement joins TRBV6-2 or TRBV6-3 to TRBJ2-1, with D unresolved. The CDR3 is 16 amino acids. V was pared by 2 bases and J by 0 bases, with 11 bases between. CDR1 and CDR2 from the germline V gene are MNHEY and SVGEGT. The CDR3 here is CASSYDLSSSYNEQFF. DNA of the CDR3: TGTGCCAGCAGTTACGACCTCAGCAGCTCCTACAATGAGCAGTTCTTC.

V is TRBV7-6 and J is TRBJ2-3; no definite D call. The CDR3 has 12 residues. The V and J ends lost 5 bases and 3 bases respectively, with 6 bases between them. The germline CDR1 and CDR2 sequences are SGHVS and FNYEAQ. The CDR3 nucleotides are TGTGCCAGCAGCCCGGAAACAGATACGCAGTATTTT. Its translation: CASSPETDTQYF.

The V gene is TRBV6-6, the J gene TRBJ1-2; perhaps TRBD1 as D (6 bases). Trimming removed 0 bases at V and 2 bases at J, with 16 bases between. The CDR3 spans 17 residues. The germline V gene encodes CDR1 MNHNY and CDR2 SVGAGI (reference sequence). The CDR3 sequence: CASSYSGSTGLNYGYTF. CDR3 in DNA: TGTGCCAGCAGTTACTCCGGTTCGACAGGACTCAACTATGGCTACACCTTC.

At least ten counts were recorded for this clonotype. The chain links TRBV7-8 to TRBJ2-3; D might be TRBD2 (5 bases). The CDR3 has 15 residues. The V and J ends lost 1 base and 2 bases respectively, with 10 bases between them. Germline V gene lookup returns CDR1 SGHVS and CDR2 FQNEAQ. In DNA, the CDR3 is TGTGCCAGCAGCTTAGTCCTTCGGGACACAGATACGCAGTATTTT. Translating gives CASSLVLRDTDTQYF.